Detailed here is one T cell receptor (beta chain). CDR3 length equals 12 residues. Trimming stripped 6 bases from V and 4 bases from J, with 10 bases between. Per the germline V gene, CDR1 is SNHLY and CDR2 is FYNNEI. This sample was included in a study of T cell changes during pregnancy in multiple sclerosis. The method was immunoSEQ multiplex PCR; TCRdb's version includes in-frame clones alone and lacks a portion of them. Here the sample spans about 89,000 clones, around 94% being singletons. This receptor was identified in a female donor with multiple sclerosis, enrolled in a pregnancy study. The J gene is TRBJ2-7, the V gene TRBV2; no firm D call. The sample was peripheral blood, taken in the third trimester of pregnancy. DNA for the CDR3: TGTGCCAGCAGGGGTCTAGTATACGAGCAGTACTTC. Amino acid sequence: CASRGLVYEQYF. Filled out from reference TRBV2 and TRBJ2-7, the complete variable domain reads EPEVTQTPSHQVTQMGQEVILRCVPISNHLYFYWYRQILGQKVEFLVSFYNNEISEKSEIFDDQFSVERPDGSNFTLKIRSTKLEDSAMYFCASRGLVYEQYFGPGTRLTVT.